Listed below are T cell receptor beta chains from one sample, sequenced in a study of cytomegalovirus exposure and HLA in healthy donors. Produced via immunoSEQ multiplex PCR; TCRdb's table is partial and in-frame only. This table has around 78,000 clones, 55% to 85% appearing once. The sequencing sample was made of PBMCs. The receptors shown here come from a middle-aged woman in good health and CMV-seropositive. Each CDR3 is given without its conserved first and last residue. Each record gives: D gene, V gene, CDR3 protein. The D gene is left open where the match is weak.

D gene: NA; V gene: TRBV18; CDR3 protein: ASSRRLPTSTDTQY
D gene: NA; V gene: TRBV2; CDR3 protein: ASSVGGPMIEAF
D gene: NA; V gene: TRBV10-3; CDR3 protein: AIALSGLEADTQY
D gene: TRBD1; V gene: TRBV30; CDR3 protein: AWEDRGHEQY
D gene: NA; V gene: TRBV28; CDR3 protein: ASSSRGRGYGYT
D gene: TRBD2; V gene: TRBV6-5; CDR3 protein: ASSLAGSSYEQY
D gene: NA; V gene: TRBV6-6; CDR3 protein: ASEAGGGGSYNEQF
D gene: NA; V gene: TRBV6-6; CDR3 protein: ASTGQGGNQPQH
D gene: TRBD1; V gene: TRBV6-4; CDR3 protein: ASSAAAPGQGNNEQF
D gene: TRBD1; V gene: TRBV9; CDR3 protein: ASRDRTGVYGYT